This T cell receptor beta chain was captured in a study of CXCR3-negative and CXCR3-positive naive CD8 T cells. Study-wide findings and caveats: TRB CDR3 properties were used to infer TCR strength, and surface CD5 was comparable between naive subsets. Memory CD8+ cells showed much lower diversity, while both naive subsets displayed comparably high diversity.

Each TRB cDNA library was prepared by 5' RACE (with UMI labels). TCRdb re-analyzed the 5' RACE reads; it lists each CDR3 protein once, without DNA. The sample's table shows under 7,500 distinct CDR3 sequences. According to its frequency, this clonotype is medium-sized (0.01 to 0.1%). Its target is unknown. CD45RO-CCR7+CD27+CD95- was the phenotype of naive CD8+ T cells. The CDR3 has 16 residues. CDR1 and CDR2 from the germline V gene are SQVTM and ANQGSEA. The TCR sequence derives from a human donor in good health. Some clones in this sample may be carry-over from other donors' samples. J is TRBJ2-1 and V is TRBV29-1; TCRdb gives TRBD2 as the D gene, but with no DNA this cannot be confirmed. Source material: naive CXCR3- CD8+ T cells from blood. Subset given: CD45RO-CCR7+CD27+CD95- naive CD8+ T cells lacking CXCR3 (TNR3-). This CDR3 reads CSVVGAGGLSYNEQFF.